Included here is one TCR beta chain sequence, with context. The clone's antigen remains unknown. Base-call qualities are not available, and no considerably larger clone is one nucleotide away. This sample was included in a study of cytomegalovirus exposure and HLA in healthy donors (dated by TCRdb to about 2017). With respect to the entire study: In an earlier analysis of 587 of the donors, 250 to 300 Gb of sequence data and approximately 100 million unique TCR beta sequences from 180 million or so T cells were reported. Roughly 310 gigabases of sequencing data and some 85 million unique TCR sequences were included in an early release covering under 650 HLA-typed donors. Of the approximately 400 genotyped donors, over 80% were placed in the genetic ancestry cluster associated with self-reported Caucasian donors. The study was designed to test whether signatures of past pathogen exposure could be identified by cataloging public T cell receptors. The T cell repertoires of roughly 660 subjects were profiled by immunosequencing and related to cytomegalovirus serostatus. Along with the approximately 600-subject first cohort, a separate validation cohort of over a hundred different subjects was used. To predict cytomegalovirus infection status, the study combined high-throughput TCR immunosequencing, statistical association of individual TCRs with disease status, and machine learning. To study patterns of TCR occurrence, a later analysis re-analyzed previously published TCR beta repertoires from 666 donors and added high-resolution HLA genotyping. Rather than using new phenotypic data, the later analysis identified candidate immune exposures from TCR beta sequences and from how often those sequences occurred across donors. An earlier analysis of 450 to 750 of the donors used high-throughput TCR beta sequencing to judge whether each TCR beta V gene segment behaved as functional or pseudogenic. Donor age, sex, ethnicity and CMV serostatus were compiled together with the repertoire data. A later genetic analysis took genome-wide SNP genotypes for about 65% of the 666 donors and used that subset as a discovery cohort. Every discovery cohort repertoire had been produced on one sequencing platform. Class I and class II HLA loci were covered by the typing at four-digit resolution. Typing coverage differed by locus: A, B, C, DRB1 and DQB1 were typed in roughly 620-630 donors, DQA1 in roughly 510, DPA1 in around 610, and DPB1 in about 450. Several DR-DQ haplotypes were handled as single units for association and clustering, since linkage in the cohort was strong. Among roughly 400 genotyped donors of the cohort, an average of roughly 240,000 unique TCR beta nucleotide sequences were sequenced per donor, roughly 20% of them non-productive.

The CDR3 runs 13 amino acids, cysteine and phenylalanine included. The DNA shown is the 39-base CDR3, in frame from base 1. The germline V gene (reference sequence) sets CDR1 to SEHNR and CDR2 to FQNEAQ. Trimming costs V 3 bases and J 6 bases, and their ends lie 11 bases apart. The full study reports these points: The 87-base-pair reads could not distinguish some IMGT-functional V segments, including TRBV6-2 and TRBV6-3, so those segments were excluded. A further reported finding was that TCR beta sequences accurately predicted the HLA-A and HLA-B alleles for most subjects in the first cohort. Correlated functional status among segregating V segments might be attributable to linkage disequilibrium, but an unknown experimental factor could not be ruled out. The authors suggested that the approach could potentially be generalized to other disease states and immunological phenotypes. This cohort had only TCR beta chains sequenced, and the lack of alpha or paired-chain data limited which features could be detected. When HLA alleles, especially DR and DQ, strongly co-occurred, TCR associations were difficult to assign to individual alleles. A later genetic analysis associated a missense DCLRE1C variant with V-gene and J-gene trimming of TCR beta chains, and an independent cohort replicated the association. The classifier was reported to diagnose cytomegalovirus status with high specificity and sensitivity in both the original cohort and the validation cohort. In the study, 150 to 200 TCR beta chains were listed as associated with cytomegalovirus. According to a later genetic analysis, donors in an Asian-associated ancestry cluster had fewer N-insertions in productive TCRs than the roughly 700-donor mean. Immune exposure information for the cohort was limited to CMV serostatus. In a later analysis, several top co-occurrence clusters were reported to appear linked to parvovirus B19, influenza, CMV and Epstein-Barr virus. A group of highly shared sequence variants was considered likely to be a technical artifact of the sequencing pipeline. Because HLA typing was unavailable for some donors at each locus, only the typed subset was used in association tests. Most TCR sequences were seen in very few donors, while some public TCRs were found in many individuals. Because counts were too low, more than 15 rarely observed V segments, including chromosome 9 orphons, were left out of the earlier analysis of 587 of the donors. The presence/absence analyses assumed that sequencing depth was roughly uniform across donors, and that assumption may not be true. In a later analysis, most CMV-associated TCR beta chains were found to appear HLA-restricted, with HLA associations seemingly driven largely by CMV exposure. Three of the identified cytomegalovirus-associated TCR beta chains were confirmed in vitro to be specific for cytomegalovirus antigens. A later analysis found that HLA-associated TCR beta chains were more clonally expanded and had lower generation probabilities than equally common non-associated chains. According to a later analysis, TCR association rates differed among HLA loci, with DRB1 alleles showing the most associated TCRs and HLA-C alleles showing the fewest. A later analysis associated 17,000 or so TCR beta sequences with specific HLA alleles at a false discovery rate of 0.05. In an earlier analysis of fewer than 750 of the donors, most TCR beta V segments were observed in productive rearrangements about 87% or about 30% of the time, broadly matching IMGT annotations.

In total, over 600 healthy bone marrow donors made up the cohort. At the time of sampling, every cohort member was nominally healthy, though immune exposures that went unrecorded were likely present. The donor tested CMV seronegative and was one of the 352 seronegative cohort members. A peripheral blood sample was provided by each donor, and peripheral blood mononuclear cells were used for TCR beta sequencing. The Qiagen DNeasy Blood Extraction Kit was used to extract genomic DNA from the blood cell samples. Receptor libraries were prepared by the immunoSEQ multiplex PCR assay. A mixture of 60 forward primers for TCR Vbeta segments and 13 reverse primers for TCR Jbeta segments was used in the multiplex PCR. Amplification of the CDR3 region of rearranged TCR beta genes was performed with a multiplex PCR assay on genomic DNA. Amplified TCR beta libraries were sequenced as 87-base-pair reads on the Illumina HiSeq System. As for how the authors treated the data: A later analysis counted about 80 million unique TCR beta chains across the 670 or so repertoires, and some 11 million of these chains were shared by at least two donors. Raw reads were error-corrected and collapsed into unique sequences by a nearest-neighbor algorithm in which closely related sequences were merged to remove PCR and sequencing errors. Alignment of CDR3 sequences to IMGT reference sequences was used to assign V, D and J gene segments. For a sequence to be retained, a match of at least six nucleotides was required to both a V gene segment and a J gene segment. Rearrangements were called productive when the CDR3 lacked stop codons and stayed in frame with V and J; all others were non-productive. CDR3 was defined by IMGT convention, running from the second conserved V-encoded cysteine to the conserved J-encoded phenylalanine. Sequences without an unambiguous match to a single V gene segment were excluded from the earlier analysis of 450 to 650 of the donors. In an earlier analysis of 587 of the donors, a V segment was called functional when productive rearrangements were above 56.7%, and segregating when the standard deviation between donors exceeded 5%. To diagnose cytomegalovirus status from the catalog of TCR beta chain sequences, a statistical classification framework was built. A later analysis assigned V and J genes by comparing TCR nucleotide sequences with IMGT/GENE-DB human TR gene sequences. Using the TCRdist pipeline, a later analysis assigned CDR3 sequences along with most-parsimonious VDJ recombination scenarios. In a later analysis, each TCR beta chain was defined by its CDR3 amino acid sequence together with its V-gene family, and reads without a unique V-gene family were excluded. As a way to deal with suspected cross-contamination and a sequencing artifact, a later analysis dropped roughly 600 nucleotide sequences that were highly shared and had low generation probability. In a later analysis, a clonal expansion index was calculated for each public chain from normalized within-repertoire ranks of inferred template counts. Generation probabilities in a later analysis came from a VDJ recombination model fitted to out-of-frame rearrangements, and those results were checked against IGoR. A later analysis scored TCR-TCR, TCR-HLA and TCR-CMV co-occurrence with hypergeometric tests, applying a repertoire-size bias correction to TCR pairs. In a later analysis, false discovery rates were estimated by permuting HLA or CMV assignments 20 times. In a later analysis, co-occurring TCRs were grouped using DBSCAN, with TCRdist sequence similarity added in when clustering inside HLA-allele-positive subsets. Repertoires with fewer than 30,000 or more than 120,000 public chains, plus five repertoires with anomalous nucleotide sharing, were excluded from co-occurrence clustering. What TCRdb holds here is the immuneACCESS table cut down to in-frame rearrangements. Part of the clones is not present; checked against another copy, under half of the missing clones reflect an unresolved V gene, and the others are unexplained. V and J calls and clone size are given by that table; D and trimming were obtained from the DNA. The sample records about 140,000 clones, 80% of which are singletons. 2% to 3% of the sample is in the top ten clones.

The chain links TRBV7-9 with TRBJ1-2, and possibly TRBD1, on 6 matching bases. This sequence originates from a man aged 50 to 60 in good health and CMV-seronegative. Sequenced input: PBMCs. DNA sequence: TGTGCCAGCAGCTTTTCAGGGGAAAATGGCTACACCTTC. It is translated as CASSFSGENGYTF.